Included here is one T cell receptor (beta chain) sequence, with context. The PCR was carried out with 60 Vbeta primers and 13 Jbeta primers. Profiled with immunoSEQ multiplex PCR; TCRdb holds only in-frame clones, not every one. The table lists around 180,000 clones, over 80% of them singletons, with more than 1% in the top ten. This entry is derived from a study of cytomegalovirus exposure and HLA in healthy donors. V was clipped by 5 bases and J by 2 bases, with 10 bases between them. This CDR3 comprises 14 residues. The V gene's germline CDR1 is ENHRY and CDR2 SYGVKD. Sequencing used PBMCs. The TCR was taken from a boy aged 2-9 years in good health and CMV-seronegative. The V gene is TRBV10-3, the J gene TRBJ2-1; D is undetermined. CDR3 nucleotides: TGTGCCATCAGTCCAGACTCAACCTACAATGAGCAGTTCTTC. Translation gives CAISPDSTYNEQFF.